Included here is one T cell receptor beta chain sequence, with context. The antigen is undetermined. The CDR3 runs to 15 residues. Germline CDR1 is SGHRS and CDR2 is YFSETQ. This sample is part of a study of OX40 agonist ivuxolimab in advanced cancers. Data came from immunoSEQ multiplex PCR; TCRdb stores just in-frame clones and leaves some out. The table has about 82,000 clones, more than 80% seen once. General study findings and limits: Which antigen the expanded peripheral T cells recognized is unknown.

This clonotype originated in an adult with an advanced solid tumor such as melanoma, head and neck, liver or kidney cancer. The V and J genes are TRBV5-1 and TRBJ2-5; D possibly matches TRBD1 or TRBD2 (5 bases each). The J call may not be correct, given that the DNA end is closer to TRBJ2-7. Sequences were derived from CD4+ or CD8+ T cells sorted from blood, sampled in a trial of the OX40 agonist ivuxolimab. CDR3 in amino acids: CASSLEGDSNYEQYF. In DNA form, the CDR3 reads TGCGCCAGCAGCTTGGAGGGAGACAGCAACTACGAGCAGTACTTC.